This record covers a single T cell receptor (beta chain). The CDR3 totals 13 residues. Germline loops: CDR1 KGHSH, CDR2 LQKENI. The data originate from a study of T cells expressing NK-cell markers. The wider study: All TCR beta repertoires analysed originated from sorted CD3+CD56+NKG2C+, CD3+CD56+NKG2C- and CD3+CD56-NKG2C+ T cells. Seven of eight sequenced donors tested HCMV-seropositive; one tested seronegative.

For TCR beta, cDNA was produced by 5'RACE template switching with UMIs. Using the 5' RACE reads, TCRdb records one entry per CDR3 protein without DNA. This sample's table reports 300,000 to 500,000 distinct CDR3 sequences. This receptor was taken from a woman between 45 and 60 years old in good health. The sequenced material came from blood T cells: a sorted CD56 or NKG2C T cell subset, CD4+ or CD8+ T cells, or bulk PBMC T cells (not recorded which). The rearrangement uses TRBV18 and TRBJ1-2. The CDR3 spells CASSAERIYGYTF.